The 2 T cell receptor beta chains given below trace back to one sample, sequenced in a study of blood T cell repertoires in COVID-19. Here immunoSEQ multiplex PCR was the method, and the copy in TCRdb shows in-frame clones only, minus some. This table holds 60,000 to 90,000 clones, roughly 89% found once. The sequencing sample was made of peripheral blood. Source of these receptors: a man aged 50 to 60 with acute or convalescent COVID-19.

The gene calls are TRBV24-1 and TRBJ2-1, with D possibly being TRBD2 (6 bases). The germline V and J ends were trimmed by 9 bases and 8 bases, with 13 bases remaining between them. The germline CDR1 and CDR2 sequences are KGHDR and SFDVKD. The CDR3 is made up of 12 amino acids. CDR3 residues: CATSFAGYEQFF. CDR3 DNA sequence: TGTGCCACCTCCTTTGCGGGGTATGAGCAGTTCTTC.

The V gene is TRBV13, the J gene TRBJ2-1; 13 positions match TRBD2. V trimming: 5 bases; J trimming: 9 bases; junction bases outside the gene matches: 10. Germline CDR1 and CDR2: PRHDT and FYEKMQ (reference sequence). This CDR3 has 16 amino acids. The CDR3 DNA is TGTGCCAGCAGCCCGCCCGGGACTAGCGGGACGAGTGAGCAGTTCTTC. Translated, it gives CASSPPGTSGTSEQFF.